This is a list of T cell receptor beta chains from one sample in a study. TCRdb fed the 5' RACE reads into MiXCR, producing one record per CDR3 protein. The repertoire consists of roughly 38,000 distinct CDR3 sequences, with 18% occurring once and the leading ten covering approximately 2.9%. The sample was naive CD4+ T cells sorted from a lymph node. These receptors were taken from a female donor with breast cancer. Each CDR3 is given with its conserved first and last residue. The order of the fields is clone size, V gene, CDR3 protein. Size values are once, few and many counts, or a class for expanded clones, and some rows have none.

many,TRBV11-3,CASRSNTEAFF
NA,TRBV7-2,CASSLGGSYTGELFF
many,TRBV5-4,CASSYDPPEEQYF
many,TRBV20-1,CSARTDTQYF
NA,TRBV24-1,CATSDLRRAGREQFF
few,TRBV20-1,CSARKGAYTIYF
NA,TRBV7-2,CASSLVVSAGGPTGELFF
NA,TRBV11-2,CASSREIGNIQYF
few,TRBV7-2,CASSLGGKGGYTF
NA,TRBV5-1,CASSLVPGLASGELFF
few,TRBV27,CASSRISAGTEAFF
NA,TRBV7-2,CASSLAGGGPNTEAFF
NA,TRBV5-1,CASSLGPTGKYNSPLHF
NA,TRBV3-1,CASSQQDQETQYF
few,TRBV4-1,CASSQARLAGGLSHEQFF
NA,TRBV6-5,CASGATGQNTEAFF
many,TRBV7-9,CASSYTGAVGQPQHF
NA,TRBV6-1,CASSDTGYLNDEQFF
few,TRBV5-1,CASSSGDRGRGETQYF
few,TRBV20-1,CSARASAYEQYF
few,TRBV7-8,CASSIGRNTDTQYF
many,TRBV5-1,CASSWDRNTEAFF
many,TRBV7-3,CASSPGGDYGYTF
many,TRBV6-1,CATAPRGGGTEAFF
NA,TRBV5-1,CASSSTLTDTQYF
NA,TRBV6-2/TRBV6-3,CASSPPPLLRWGPNTIYF